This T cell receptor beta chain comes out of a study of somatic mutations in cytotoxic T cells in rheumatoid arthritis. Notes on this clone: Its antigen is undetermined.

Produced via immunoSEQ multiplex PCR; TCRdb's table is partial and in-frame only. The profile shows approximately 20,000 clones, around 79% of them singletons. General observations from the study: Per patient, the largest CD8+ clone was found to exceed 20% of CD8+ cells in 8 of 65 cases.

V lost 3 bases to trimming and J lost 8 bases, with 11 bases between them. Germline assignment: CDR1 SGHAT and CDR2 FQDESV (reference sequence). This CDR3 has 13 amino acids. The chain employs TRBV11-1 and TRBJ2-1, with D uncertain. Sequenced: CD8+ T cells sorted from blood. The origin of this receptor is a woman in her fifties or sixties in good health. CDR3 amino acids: CASSFEGIDEQFF. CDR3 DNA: TGTGCCAGCAGCTTCGAAGGGATCGATGAGCAGTTCTTC.